This entry is about one T cell receptor beta chain. The CDR3 totals 11 residues. The V and J ends lost 4 bases and 5 bases respectively, with 5 bases between them. The V gene's germline CDR1 is SNHLY and CDR2 FYNNEI. The data originate from a study of OX40 agonist ivuxolimab in advanced cancers. Clones were read by immunoSEQ multiplex PCR, and TCRdb kept only the in-frame ones, dropping some. This sample has more than 80,000 clones, with 85% to 95% found just once. This sequence was found in an adult with an advanced solid tumor such as melanoma, head and neck, liver or kidney cancer. This specimen consisted of CD4+ or CD8+ T cells sorted from blood, obtained in a trial of the OX40 agonist ivuxolimab. The chain couples TRBV2 to TRBJ2-5; unclear D gene. The CDR3 protein is CASSAHETQYF. In DNA, the CDR3 is TGTGCCAGCAGTGCCCACGAGACCCAGTACTTC.